Sequencing of this T cell receptor beta chain was carried out in a study of blood T cell repertoires in COVID-19. Sequencing was performed with immunoSEQ multiplex PCR; in TCRdb, only in-frame clones are kept and a portion is missing. Here the sample spans about 90,000 clones, 91% being singletons. V shed 3 bases and J 10 bases; nucleotides not matched to a gene: 6. Germline V gene data show CDR1 as MNHEY and CDR2 as SVGEGT. CDR3 size: 14 residues. The chain employs TRBV6-2 or TRBV6-3 and TRBJ1-6; 7 bases map to TRBD1. The sample consisted of peripheral blood. This clonotype was sampled from a human donor with active COVID-19. The donor label of this sample is uncertain. The CDR3 spells CASSYEGARSPLHF. The CDR3 nucleotides are TGTGCCAGCAGTTATGAGGGGGCTCGATCACCCCTCCACTTT.